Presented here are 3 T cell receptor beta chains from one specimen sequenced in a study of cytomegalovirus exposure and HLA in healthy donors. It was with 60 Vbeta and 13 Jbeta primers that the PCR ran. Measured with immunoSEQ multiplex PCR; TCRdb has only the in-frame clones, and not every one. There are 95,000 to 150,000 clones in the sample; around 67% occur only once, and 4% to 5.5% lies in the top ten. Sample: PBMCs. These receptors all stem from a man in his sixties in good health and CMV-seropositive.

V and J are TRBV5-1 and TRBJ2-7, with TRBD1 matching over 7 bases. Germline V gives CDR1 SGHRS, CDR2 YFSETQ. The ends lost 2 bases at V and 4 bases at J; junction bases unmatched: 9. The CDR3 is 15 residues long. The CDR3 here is CASSLGGRGRYEQYF. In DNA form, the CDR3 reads TGCGCCAGCAGCTTAGGGGGAAGGGGGCGGTACGAGCAGTACTTC.

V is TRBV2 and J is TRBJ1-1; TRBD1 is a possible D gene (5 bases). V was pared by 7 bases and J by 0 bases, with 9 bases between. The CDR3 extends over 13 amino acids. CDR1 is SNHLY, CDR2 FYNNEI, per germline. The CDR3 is CASTRQLNTEAFF. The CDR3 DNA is TGTGCCAGCACCCGACAGCTGAACACTGAAGCTTTCTTT.

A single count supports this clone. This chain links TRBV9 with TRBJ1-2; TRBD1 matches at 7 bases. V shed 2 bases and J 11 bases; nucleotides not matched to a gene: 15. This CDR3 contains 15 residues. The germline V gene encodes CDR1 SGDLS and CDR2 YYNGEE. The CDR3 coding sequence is TGTGCCAGCAGCGTCTCCCCGCAGGGGGGAGTGAGATACACCTTC. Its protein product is CASSVSPQGGVRYTF. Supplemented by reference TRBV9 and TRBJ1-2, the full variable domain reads DSGVTQTPKHLITATGQRVTLRCSPRSGDLSVYWYQQSLDQGLQFLIQYYNGEERAKGNILERFSAQQFPDLHSELNLSSLELGDSALYFCASSVSPQGGVRYTFGSGTRLTVV.